This TCR beta chain was captured by sequencing in a study of CD8 T cells in Susac syndrome. Study results and limitations: The study admitted that it had a relatively small number of individuals in its TCR sequencing and HLA analysis.

V lost 6 bases and J 8 bases, leaving 22 bases between the germline ends. The germline gives CDR1 DFQATT, CDR2 SNEGSKA (reference sequence). CDR3 length: 14 amino acids. A remark on this clonotype: No antigen is known for it.

RNA totalling about 0.45 to 1 ug underwent reverse transcription with random hexamers. The CDR3 of TCR beta was amplified by immunoSEQ multiplex PCR across 54 Vbeta and 13 Jbeta. TCRdb reanalysed the immunoSEQ multiplex PCR reads using MiXCR and keeps one entry per CDR3 protein. The table lists 50,000 to 60,000 distinct CDR3 sequences, approximately 90% of them singletons, with approximately 0.21% in the top ten. The T cells that were sequenced for TCR beta were CD8+ and CD4+ cells from blood. Bulk CD8+ and CD4+ cells came from magnetic negative isolation; CD8+ TEMRA by FACS. Material: CD8+ T cells from PBMCs. The origin of this receptor is a human donor in good health. V usage is TRBV20-1 and J usage is TRBJ1-2; D gene unclear. The CDR3: CSAKTDTSGVGYTF. The CDR3 coding sequence is TGCAGTGCGAAAACCGACACCTCGGGTGTAGGCTACACCTTC.